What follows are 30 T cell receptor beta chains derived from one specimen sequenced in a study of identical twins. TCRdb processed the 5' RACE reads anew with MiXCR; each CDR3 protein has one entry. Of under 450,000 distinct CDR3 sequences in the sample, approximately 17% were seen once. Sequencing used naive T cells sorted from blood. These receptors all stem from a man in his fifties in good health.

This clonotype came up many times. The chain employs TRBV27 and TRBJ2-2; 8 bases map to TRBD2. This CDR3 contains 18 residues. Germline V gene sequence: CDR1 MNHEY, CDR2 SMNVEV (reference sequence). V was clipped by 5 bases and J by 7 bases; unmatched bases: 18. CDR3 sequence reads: CASSPLGPGGGGGGELFF. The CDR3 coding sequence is TGTGCCAGCAGTCCACTTGGGCCCGGGGGGGGCGGAGGCGGGGAGCTGTTTTTT.

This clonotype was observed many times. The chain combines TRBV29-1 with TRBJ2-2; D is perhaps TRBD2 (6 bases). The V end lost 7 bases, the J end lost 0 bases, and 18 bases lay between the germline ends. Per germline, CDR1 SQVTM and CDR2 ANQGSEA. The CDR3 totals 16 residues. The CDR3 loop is CSAFRWGDSNTGELFF. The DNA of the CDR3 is TGCAGCGCCTTTAGATGGGGGGACTCGAACACCGGGGAGCTGTTTTTT.

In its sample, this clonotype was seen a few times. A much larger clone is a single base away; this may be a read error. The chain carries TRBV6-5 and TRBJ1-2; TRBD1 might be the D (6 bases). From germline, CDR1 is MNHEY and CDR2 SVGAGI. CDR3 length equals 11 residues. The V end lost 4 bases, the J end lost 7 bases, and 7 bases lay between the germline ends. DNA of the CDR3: TGTGCCAGCAGTTTGGGGGCTGGCTACACCTTC. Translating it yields CASSLGAGYTF.

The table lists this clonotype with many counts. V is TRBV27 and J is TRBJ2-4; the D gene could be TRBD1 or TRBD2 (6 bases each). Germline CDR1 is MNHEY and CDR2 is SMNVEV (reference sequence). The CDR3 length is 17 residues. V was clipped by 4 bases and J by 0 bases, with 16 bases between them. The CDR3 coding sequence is TGTGCCAGCAGTTCCCTCAGGGGAGGAATAGCCAAAAACATTCAGTACTTC. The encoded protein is CASSSLRGGIAKNIQYF.

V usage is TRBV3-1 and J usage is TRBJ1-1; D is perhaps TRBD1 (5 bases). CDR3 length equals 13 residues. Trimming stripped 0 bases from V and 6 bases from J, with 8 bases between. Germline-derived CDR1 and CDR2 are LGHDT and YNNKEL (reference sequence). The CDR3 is CASSQDRGAEAFF. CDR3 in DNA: TGTGCCAGCAGCCAAGATAGAGGGGCTGAAGCTTTCTTT.

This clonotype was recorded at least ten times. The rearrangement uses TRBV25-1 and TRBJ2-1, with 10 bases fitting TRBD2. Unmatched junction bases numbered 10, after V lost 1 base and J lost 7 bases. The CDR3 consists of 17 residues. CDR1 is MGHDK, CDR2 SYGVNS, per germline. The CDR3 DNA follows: TGTGCCAGCAGTGAATTTAGAGCGGGAGGGCCGTGGAATGAGCAGTTCTTC. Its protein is CASSEFRAGGPWNEQFF.

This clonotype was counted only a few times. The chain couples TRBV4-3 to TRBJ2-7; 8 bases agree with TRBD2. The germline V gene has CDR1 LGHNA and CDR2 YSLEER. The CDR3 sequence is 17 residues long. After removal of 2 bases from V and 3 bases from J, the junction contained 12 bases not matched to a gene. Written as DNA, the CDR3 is TGCGCCAGCAGCCAATTTGCAGCGGGGGAGGGGAGCTACGAGCAGTACTTC. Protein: CASSQFAAGEGSYEQYF.

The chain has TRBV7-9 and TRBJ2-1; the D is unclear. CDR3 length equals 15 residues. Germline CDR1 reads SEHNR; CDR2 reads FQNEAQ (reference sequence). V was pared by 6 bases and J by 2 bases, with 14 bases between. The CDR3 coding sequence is TGTGCCAGCAGATGGGAAGATTCTCCCTACAATGAGCAGTTCTTC. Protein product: CASRWEDSPYNEQFF.

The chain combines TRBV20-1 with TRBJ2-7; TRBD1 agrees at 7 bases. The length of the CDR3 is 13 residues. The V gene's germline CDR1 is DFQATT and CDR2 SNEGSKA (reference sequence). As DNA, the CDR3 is TGCAGCCCCAGACAGGGAGAGTCCTACGAGCAGTACTTC. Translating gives CSPRQGESYEQYF.

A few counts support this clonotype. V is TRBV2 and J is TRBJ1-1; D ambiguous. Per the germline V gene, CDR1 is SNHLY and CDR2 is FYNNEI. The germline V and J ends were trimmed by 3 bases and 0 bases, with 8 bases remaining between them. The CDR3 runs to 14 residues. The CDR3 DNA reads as TGTGCCAGCAGTGACGGGAGGATGAACACTGAAGCTTTCTTT. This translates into CASSDGRMNTEAFF. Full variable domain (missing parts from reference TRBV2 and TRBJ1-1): EPEVTQTPSHQVTQMGQEVILRCVPISNHLYFYWYRQILGQKVEFLVSFYNNEISEKSEIFDDQFSVERPDGSNFTLKIRSTKLEDSAMYFCASSDGRMNTEAFFGQGTRLTVV.

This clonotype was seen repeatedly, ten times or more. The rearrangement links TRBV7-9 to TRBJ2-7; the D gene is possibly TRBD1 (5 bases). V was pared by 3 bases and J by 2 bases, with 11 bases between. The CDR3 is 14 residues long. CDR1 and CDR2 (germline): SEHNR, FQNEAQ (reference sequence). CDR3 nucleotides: TGTGCCAGCAGCTTCGCGACAGTAACCTACGAGCAGTACTTC. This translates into CASSFATVTYEQYF.

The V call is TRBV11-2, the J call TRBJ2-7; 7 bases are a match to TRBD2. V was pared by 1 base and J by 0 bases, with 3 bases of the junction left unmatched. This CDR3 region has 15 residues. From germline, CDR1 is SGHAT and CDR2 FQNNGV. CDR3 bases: TGTGCCAGCAGCTTAGGCGGGAGTAACTCCTACGAGCAGTACTTC. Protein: CASSLGGSNSYEQYF.

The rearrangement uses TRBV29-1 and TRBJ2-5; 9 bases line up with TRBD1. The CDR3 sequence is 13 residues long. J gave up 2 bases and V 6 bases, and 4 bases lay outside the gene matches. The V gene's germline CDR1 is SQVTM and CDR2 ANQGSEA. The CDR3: CSVPGTGQETQYF. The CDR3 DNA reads TGCAGCGTCCCCGGGACAGGGCAAGAGACCCAGTACTTC.

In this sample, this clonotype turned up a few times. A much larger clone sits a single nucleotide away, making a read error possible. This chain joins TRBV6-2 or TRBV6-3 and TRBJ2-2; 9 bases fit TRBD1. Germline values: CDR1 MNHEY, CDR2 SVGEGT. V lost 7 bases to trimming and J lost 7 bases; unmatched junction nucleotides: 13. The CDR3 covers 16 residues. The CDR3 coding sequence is TGTGCCAGCACCCCGTGGGACAGGGAATTTATCGGGGAGCTGTTTTTT. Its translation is CASTPWDREFIGELFF.

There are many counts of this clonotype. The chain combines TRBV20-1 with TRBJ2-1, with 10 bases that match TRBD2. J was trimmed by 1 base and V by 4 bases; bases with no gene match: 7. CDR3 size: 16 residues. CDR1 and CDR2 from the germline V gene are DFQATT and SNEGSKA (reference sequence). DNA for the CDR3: TGCAGTGCTACCCCTCCTAGCGGGAGTTCCTACAATGAGCAGTTCTTC. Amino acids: CSATPPSGSSYNEQFF.

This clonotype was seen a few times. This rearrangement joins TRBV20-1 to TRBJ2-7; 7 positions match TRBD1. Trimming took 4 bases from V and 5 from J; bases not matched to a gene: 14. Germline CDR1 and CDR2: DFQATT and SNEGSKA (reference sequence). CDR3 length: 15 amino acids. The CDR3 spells CSATGGQLITHEQYF. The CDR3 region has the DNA TGCAGTGCTACAGGGGGACAGTTAATCACCCACGAGCAGTACTTC.

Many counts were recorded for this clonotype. This CDR3 reads CASSLVREQFF. The CDR3 region has the DNA TGTGCCAGCAGCTTGGTAAGGGAGCAGTTCTTC. V usage is TRBV12-3 or TRBV12-4 and J usage is TRBJ2-1; D is undetermined. The CDR3 consists of 11 residues. The V gene lost 6 bases and the J gene lost 10 bases, with 10 bases spanning the gap.

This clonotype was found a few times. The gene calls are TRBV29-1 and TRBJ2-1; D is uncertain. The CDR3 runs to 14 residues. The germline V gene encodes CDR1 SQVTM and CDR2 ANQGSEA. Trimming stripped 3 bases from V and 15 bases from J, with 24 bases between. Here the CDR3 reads CSVEGTIAPRRTFF. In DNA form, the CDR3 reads TGCAGCGTTGAGGGTACTATCGCGCCCCGGAGAACGTTCTTC.

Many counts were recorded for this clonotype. The CDR3 nucleotides read TGTGCCAGCAGTTACCCCCGGGACAGGGGTTCTTCACCCCTCCACTTT. It yields the protein CASSYPRDRGSSPLHF. The chain couples TRBV6-2 or TRBV6-3 to TRBJ1-6, with 10 bases identical to TRBD1. Trimming cost V 2 bases and J 9 bases; bases outside gene matches: 7. Germline lookup yields CDR1 MNHEY and CDR2 SVGEGT. This CDR3 region has 16 residues.

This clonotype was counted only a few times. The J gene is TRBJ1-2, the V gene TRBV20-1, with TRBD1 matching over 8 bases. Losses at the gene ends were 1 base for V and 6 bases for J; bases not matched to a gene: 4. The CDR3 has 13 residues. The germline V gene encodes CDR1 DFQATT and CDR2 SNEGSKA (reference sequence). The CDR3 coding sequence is TGCAGTGCTAGAGCGGACAGGGATCATGGCTACACCTTC. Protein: CSARADRDHGYTF.

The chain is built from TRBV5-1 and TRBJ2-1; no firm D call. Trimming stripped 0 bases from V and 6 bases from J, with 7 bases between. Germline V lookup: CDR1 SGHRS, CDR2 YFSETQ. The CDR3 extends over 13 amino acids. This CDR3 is CASSLEVFNEQFF. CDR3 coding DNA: TGCGCCAGCAGCTTGGAAGTGTTCAATGAGCAGTTCTTC.

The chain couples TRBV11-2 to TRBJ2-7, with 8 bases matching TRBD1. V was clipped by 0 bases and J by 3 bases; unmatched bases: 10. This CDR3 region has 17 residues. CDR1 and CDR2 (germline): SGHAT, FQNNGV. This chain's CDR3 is CASSLDPPGGVDYEQYF. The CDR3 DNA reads TGTGCCAGCAGCTTAGATCCGCCAGGGGGCGTAGACTACGAGCAGTACTTC. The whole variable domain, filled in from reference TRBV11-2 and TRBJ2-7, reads EAGVAQSPRYKIIEKRQSVAFWCNPISGHATLYWYQQILGQGPKLLIQFQNNGVVDDSQLPKDRFSAERLKGVDSTLKIQPAKLEDSAVYLCASSLDPPGGVDYEQYFGPGTRLTVT.

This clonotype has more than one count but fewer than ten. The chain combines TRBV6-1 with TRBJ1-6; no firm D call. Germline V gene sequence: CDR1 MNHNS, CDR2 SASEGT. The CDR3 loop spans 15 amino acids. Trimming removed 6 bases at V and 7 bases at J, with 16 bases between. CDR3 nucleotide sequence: TGTGCCAGCAGAAGTAACCCCGGTACGAATTCACCCCTCCACTTT. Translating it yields CASRSNPGTNSPLHF.

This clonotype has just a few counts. CDR3 in amino acids: CASSNLRLHPYNEQFF. The CDR3 DNA is TGTGCCAGCAGCAATTTGAGGCTGCACCCATACAATGAGCAGTTCTTC. The chain combines TRBV7-9 with TRBJ2-1; D unclear. Germline V gene sequence: CDR1 SEHNR, CDR2 FQNEAQ (reference sequence). This CDR3 comprises 16 residues. Trimming cost V 5 bases and J 4 bases, with 18 bases left between them.

The CDR3 sequence is CASSYSTGHKQETQYF. The CDR3 DNA reads as TGTGCCAGCAGTTACTCGACGGGACACAAACAAGAGACCCAGTACTTC. The gene calls are TRBV6-2 or TRBV6-3 and TRBJ2-5, with D possibly TRBD1 on 6 matching bases. Per the germline V gene, CDR1 is MNHEY and CDR2 is SVGEGT. Trimming pared 0 bases from V and 2 bases from J, leaving 13 bases between. The CDR3 has 16 residues.

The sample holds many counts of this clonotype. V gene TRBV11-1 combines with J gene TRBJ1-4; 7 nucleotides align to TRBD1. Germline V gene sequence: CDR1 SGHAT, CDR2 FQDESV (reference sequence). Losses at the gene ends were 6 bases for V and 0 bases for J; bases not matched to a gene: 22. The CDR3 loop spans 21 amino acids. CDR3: CASRHHRGADPADSTNEKLFF. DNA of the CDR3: TGTGCCAGCAGGCACCACAGGGGTGCGGACCCAGCCGATTCAACTAATGAAAAACTGTTTTTT.

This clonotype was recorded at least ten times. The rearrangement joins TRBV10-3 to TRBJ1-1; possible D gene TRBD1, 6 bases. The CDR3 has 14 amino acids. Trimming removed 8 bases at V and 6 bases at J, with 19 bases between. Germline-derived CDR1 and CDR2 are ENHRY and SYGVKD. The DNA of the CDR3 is TGTGCCATCCGATCGGGGGCTGATTCTGCTGAAGCTTTCTTT. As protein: CAIRSGADSAEAFF.

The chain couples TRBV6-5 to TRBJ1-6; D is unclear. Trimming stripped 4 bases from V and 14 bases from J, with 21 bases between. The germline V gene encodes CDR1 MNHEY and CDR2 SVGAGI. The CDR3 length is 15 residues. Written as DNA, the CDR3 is TGTGCCAGCAGTTCCCCGGACCGCGCCCGTTCCACCCTCCACTTT. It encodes CASSSPDRARSTLHF.

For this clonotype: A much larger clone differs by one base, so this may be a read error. The CDR3 spells CSSRGAGELFF. The CDR3 nucleotides are TGCAGTTCTAGGGGGGCCGGGGAGCTGTTTTTT. This chain links TRBV20-1 with TRBJ2-2; D assignment may be TRBD1 or TRBD2 (6 bases each). This CDR3 has 11 residues. Germline values: CDR1 DFQATT, CDR2 SNEGSKA (reference sequence).

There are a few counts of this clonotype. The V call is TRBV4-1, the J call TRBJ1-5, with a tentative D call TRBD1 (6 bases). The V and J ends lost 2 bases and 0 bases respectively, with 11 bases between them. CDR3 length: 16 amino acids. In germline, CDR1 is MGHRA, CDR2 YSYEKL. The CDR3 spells CASSQRTVLSNQPQHF. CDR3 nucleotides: TGCGCCAGCAGCCAAAGGACAGTCCTTAGCAATCAGCCCCAGCATTTT.